Included here is one T cell receptor (beta chain) sequence, with context. The sample originates from a study of CD8 T cells in Susac syndrome. Study in general: There were Susac syndrome patients who were therapy-naive at blood draw, others on corticosteroids, and others on intravenous immunoglobulin alone.

Reverse transcription of roughly 0.5 to 1 ug RNA was carried out with random hexamers. TCRdb fed the immunoSEQ multiplex PCR reads into MiXCR, producing one record per CDR3 protein. The table includes approximately 160,000 distinct CDR3 sequences, about 96% detected once. Germline V gene data show CDR1 as SGHVS and CDR2 as FNYEAQ. V shed 1 base and J shed 7 bases, with 13 bases lying between them. The CDR3 is made up of 15 amino acids. The TCR originated in a human donor with Susac syndrome. Sequences were obtained from CD4+ T cells from PBMCs. This chain links TRBV7-6 with TRBJ2-2; maybe TRBD2 (5 bases). The CDR3 spells CASSLGTGEIGELFF. The CDR3 bases are TGTGCCAGCAGCTTAGGGACTGGAGAGATCGGGGAGCTGTTTTTT.